This T cell receptor beta chain was identified during a study of OX40 agonist ivuxolimab in advanced cancers. CDR3 length: 13 residues. Trimming removed 7 bases at V and 2 bases at J, with 12 bases between. The V gene's germline CDR1 is MNHEY and CDR2 SMNVEV (reference sequence). Data came from immunoSEQ multiplex PCR; TCRdb stores just in-frame clones and leaves some out. The sample consists of about 35,000 clones, roughly 90% of them appearing once. The V gene is TRBV27, the J gene TRBJ2-7; D gene ambiguous. This receptor was taken from an adult with an advanced solid tumor such as melanoma, head and neck, liver or kidney cancer. The source material was CD4+ or CD8+ T cells sorted from blood, sampled in a trial of the OX40 agonist ivuxolimab. This chain's CDR3 is CASTHGPAYEQYF. CDR3 nucleotides: TGTGCCAGCACCCACGGACCCGCCTACGAGCAGTACTTC.